The 7 T cell receptor beta chains in this list originate from one sample, sequenced in a study of cytomegalovirus exposure and HLA in healthy donors. 13 Jbeta primers and 60 Vbeta primers were used for the PCR. Here immunoSEQ multiplex PCR was the method, and the copy in TCRdb shows in-frame clones only, minus some. The data contain 150,000 to 200,000 clones, over 65% of them singletons. Sequencing was carried out using PBMCs. Every receptor here comes from a man aged 18 to 29 in good health and CMV-seronegative.

The gene calls are TRBV5-1 and TRBJ2-3; 10 positions match TRBD2. The CDR3 covers 15 residues. Per the germline V gene, CDR1 is SGHRS and CDR2 is YFSETQ. Unmatched junction bases numbered 5, after V lost 5 bases and J lost 2 bases. The CDR3 loop is CASSLAGASTDTQYF. Here the CDR3 DNA reads TGCGCCAGCAGTCTAGCGGGAGCCTCCACAGATACGCAGTATTTT. The whole variable domain, remainder taken from reference TRBV5-1 and TRBJ2-3, is KAGVTQTPRYLIKTRGQQVTLSCSPISGHRSVSWYQQTPGQGLQFLFEYFSETQRNKGNFPGRFSGRQFSNSRSEMNVSTLELGDSALYLCASSLAGASTDTQYFGPGTRLTVL.

V and J are TRBV7-2 and TRBJ1-2, with D perhaps TRBD1 (6 bases). Trimming left V 6 bases short and J 4 bases short, with 12 bases between. This CDR3 has 13 amino acids. Germline assignment: CDR1 SGHTA and CDR2 FQGNSA. The CDR3 coding sequence is TGTGCCAGCAGGGTCGGGACACCCTATGGCTACACCTTC. This gives the protein CASRVGTPYGYTF.

There are a few counts of this clone. This chain connects TRBV28 to TRBJ1-2, with 8 bases matching TRBD1. The CDR3 sequence is 12 residues long. Germline assignment: CDR1 MDHEN and CDR2 SYDVKM. The J segment lost 8 bases and the V segment lost 5 bases, leaving 4 bases of the junction unmatched. The CDR3 loop is CASSRTGSGYTF. The CDR3 DNA is TGTGCCAGCAGTCGGACAGGGTCGGGCTACACCTTC.

This clone turned up a few times. This rearrangement joins TRBV11-3 to TRBJ1-1, with D tentatively TRBD1 (5 bases). Germline V gives CDR1 SGHNT, CDR2 YENEEA. The CDR3 has 13 amino acids. Trimming shortened V by 5 bases and J by 2 bases, and 9 bases separated the two germline ends. Here the CDR3 reads CASSKGANTEAFF. The DNA of the CDR3 is TGTGCCAGCAGCAAAGGGGCCAACACTGAAGCTTTCTTT.

The chain employs TRBV6-6 and TRBJ1-2; possible D gene TRBD1, 6 bases. Germline V lookup: CDR1 MNHNY, CDR2 SVGAGI (reference sequence). The CDR3 is made up of 11 amino acids. The V end was cut by 6 bases, the J end by 4 bases, with 6 bases between. CDR3 loop: CASRDSYGYTF. The CDR3 region has the DNA TGTGCCAGCAGGGACAGCTATGGCTACACCTTC.

This clone was seen a single time. This chain's CDR3 is CASSQDTSGRYEQYF. In DNA form, the CDR3 reads TGTGCCAGCAGCCAAGATACTAGCGGGAGATACGAGCAGTACTTC. The rearrangement joins TRBV4-2 to TRBJ2-7, with 11 bases matching TRBD2. J lost 4 bases, V lost 0 bases, and 2 bases had no gene match. The CDR3 runs 15 residues. Germline CDR1 and CDR2: LGHNA and YNFKEQ.

The CDR3 DNA is TGTGCCAGCAGTTTATCGGGGACAGTACAAGGATCTAGTGGCTACACCTTC. This translates into CASSLSGTVQGSSGYTF. This sequence joins TRBV27 and TRBJ1-2; 7 bases match TRBD1. This CDR3 comprises 17 residues. The V and J ends lost 0 bases and 7 bases, in that order; junction bases with no gene match: 14. The germline V gene has CDR1 MNHEY and CDR2 SMNVEV (reference sequence).